This T cell receptor beta chain derives from a study of blood T cell repertoires in COVID-19. Background on the study: Italy, Spain and the United States were the sources of the convalescent and acute COVID-19 samples. The cDNA or gDNA used as material had been derived from T cells, B-cell-depleted T cells, or PBMCs.

Methods used by the authors: Cell counts per sample came from amplifying reference gene primers. Clones were sequenced by immunoSEQ multiplex PCR, and TCRdb holds only the in-frame ones, with some missing. Clone size and V and J calls were adopted from that table, with D and trimming inferred from the DNA. In the table there are about 58,000 clones, 89% of which are singletons. V lost 6 bases to trimming and J lost 8 bases, with 13 bases between them. There are 12 residues in the CDR3. Specimen: peripheral blood. This chain uses TRBV12-3 or TRBV12-4 with TRBJ1-1, with a weak D call TRBD1 (5 bases). The receptor was derived from a woman aged 55 to 70 with active COVID-19. CDR3 DNA: TGTGCCAGCAGCCGACAGTTTTTAGAAGCTTTCTTT. Translated, it gives CASSRQFLEAFF.